This T cell receptor (beta chain) appears in the sequencing data of a study of monozygotic twins with inflammatory bowel disease. Study-wide points: Among twins, concordant and discordant pairs did not differ in repertoire similarity, possibly from limited power. It was not supported that a single strong signal or clonotype was associated with IBD.

Germline-derived CDR1 and CDR2 are WSHSY and SAAADI. This CDR3 contains 15 residues. Concerning this clonotype itself: Its antigen is still unknown.

The authors made each sample's cDNA in eight separate reactions. TCRdb re-called the 5' RACE reads and catalogs CDR3 proteins one per entry, DNA excluded. Its clone listing holds 400,000 or so distinct CDR3 sequences. The receptor comes from a human donor with ulcerative colitis or Crohn's disease, or a healthy co-twin of an affected twin (not recorded which). The rearrangement uses TRBV10-2 and TRBJ2-1; TCRdb indicates TRBD1, and absent DNA this call remains unverified. The sequenced material came from blood. The CDR3 region is CASSWGGALNNEQFF.